The rows below give T cell receptor beta chains drawn from one sample of a study of PD-L1 blockade in urothelial cancer. Clones were read by immunoSEQ multiplex PCR, and TCRdb kept only the in-frame ones, dropping some. The table records tens of thousands of clones, roughly 84% of them present only once. Here the sequenced sample was PBMCs, taken around atezolizumab (anti-PD-L1) treatment. The source of these receptors is a woman in her seventies with urothelial cancer. Both conserved end residues are part of each CDR3. D genes are given only for firm matches. Not every row has a clone size; where given, it reads once, few, many or a size class.

TRBV11-2	few	NA	TRBJ1-1	14	TGTGCCAGCAGCTTAAGGGGAAAGAACACTGAAGCTTTCTTT	CASSLRGKNTEAFF
TRBV4-1	NA	NA	TRBJ1-1	15	TGCGCCAGCAGCCATTCGACAGGACAGAACACTGAAGCTTTCTTT	CASSHSTGQNTEAFF
TRBV5-6	NA	NA	TRBJ1-2	11	TGTGCCAGCAGCTTGAGGGGTGGCTACACCTTC	CASSLRGGYTF
TRBV18	NA	TRBD2	TRBJ2-2	16	TGTGCCAGCTCACCTCCTACTAGCGGGAACACCGGGGAGCTGTTTTTT	CASSPPTSGNTGELFF
TRBV5-1	NA	TRBD1	TRBJ1-1	15	TGCGCCAGCAGCTTGGTCCCCACAGGGGCGACTGAAGCTTTCTTT	CASSLVPTGATEAFF
TRBV10-3	few	NA	TRBJ2-2	13	TGTGCCATCAGTGAAACTAGGCCCGGGGAGCTGTTTTTT	CAISETRPGELFF
TRBV5-4	NA	NA	TRBJ2-2	16	TGTGCCAGCAGCTTGCCCGGGGAAACGAACACCGGGGAGCTGTTTTTT	CASSLPGETNTGELFF
TRBV5-1	NA	TRBD1	TRBJ1-4	14	TGCGCCAGCAGCTCGACAGGGGTTGCTGAAAAACTGTTTTTT	CASSSTGVAEKLFF
TRBV5-8	NA	NA	TRBJ1-3	16	TGTGCCAGCAGCTTGCAGGCAGGCACCTCTGGAAACACCATATATTTT	CASSLQAGTSGNTIYF
TRBV6-6	NA	TRBD1	TRBJ2-3	16	TGTGCCAGCCCCCCAACCCCGGGACAGAACACAGATACGCAGTATTTT	CASPPTPGQNTDTQYF
TRBV6-6	NA	NA	TRBJ2-3	12	TGTGCCAGCACCCATCCCACAGATACGCAGTATTTT	CASTHPTDTQYF
TRBV7-6	NA	NA	TRBJ1-2	15	TGTGCCAGCAGCCCCCGGTCAGGCAGCTGGGATGGCTACACCTTC	CASSPRSGSWDGYTF
TRBV20-1	NA	NA	TRBJ2-4	11	TGCAGTGCTAGAGCAGAAAACATTCAGTACTTC	CSARAENIQYF
TRBV9	NA	NA	TRBJ1-2	14	TGTGCCAGCAGCGTATTGGACAATTCAATCGGGTACACCTTC	CASSVLDNSIGYTF
TRBV9	NA	NA	TRBJ2-3	17	TGTGCCAGCAGCGTAGCTACAACCGGCGGGGGCCCCCATACGCAGTATTTT	CASSVATTGGGPHTQYF
TRBV7-8	NA	NA	TRBJ2-5	15	TGTGCCAGCAGCTTTTTTCAGGGTATCGGAGAGACCCAGTACTTC	CASSFFQGIGETQYF
TRBV9	NA	NA	TRBJ1-4	15	TGTGCCAGCAGCACTAACTGGGGCAACAATGAAAAACTGTTTTTT	CASSTNWGNNEKLFF
TRBV7-2	few	NA	TRBJ1-1	14	TGTGCCAGCAGTATTCCACCTGGGCTCACTGAAGCTTTCTTT	CASSIPPGLTEAFF
TRBV18	NA	TRBD1	TRBJ2-7	17	TGTGCCAGCTCACCACGGATGTCGGGGACAGGGGAAATCGAGCAGTACTTC	CASSPRMSGTGEIEQYF
TRBV7-9	NA	TRBD2	TRBJ2-2	13	TGTGCCACCACGGGACTAGCAGCCGGGGAGCTGTTTTTT	CATTGLAAGELFF
TRBV19	NA	TRBD1	TRBJ2-5	14	TGTGCCAGTAGTAGGGGACAGGGGAGGGAGACCCAGTACTTC	CASSRGQGRETQYF
TRBV5-4	NA	TRBD2	TRBJ2-2	17	TGTGCCAGCAGCCTCATGACTAGCGTATGGGGAACCGGGGAGCTGTTTTTT	CASSLMTSVWGTGELFF
TRBV6-6	NA	TRBD2	TRBJ2-7	14	TGTGCCAGCAAGCTGACTAGCGGGCCCTACGAGCAGTACTTC	CASKLTSGPYEQYF
TRBV6-1	NA	NA	TRBJ2-7	14	TGTGCCAGCAGTGAAAGGGGGTTTGGTTACGAGCAGTACTTC	CASSERGFGYEQYF
TRBV5-1	NA	NA	TRBJ1-1	14	TGCGCCAGCAGGGGGGGGGTTTCGAACACTGAAGCTTTCTTT	CASRGGVSNTEAFF
TRBV25-1	NA	TRBD2	TRBJ2-3	17	TGTGCCAGCAGTGAATCCGGCCGGGGGGGCCGGACAGATACGCAGTATTTT	CASSESGRGGRTDTQYF
TRBV7-2	NA	TRBD1	TRBJ2-2	14	TGTGCCAGCAGCTCGGGACAGCGCACCGGGGAGCTGTTTTTT	CASSSGQRTGELFF
TRBV9	NA	NA	TRBJ1-2	13	TGTGCCAGCAGCGTAGGGGAGGGAAATGGCTACACCTTC	CASSVGEGNGYTF
TRBV5-6	NA	NA	TRBJ1-1	14	TGTGCCAGCAGCTTTGGGCAGTGGGTTGCTGAAGCTTTCTTT	CASSFGQWVAEAFF
TRBV30	NA	NA	TRBJ1-4	19	TGTGCCTGGAGTGTACTTCACAGTGGCCGACTTGGCCGGGGTGAAAAACTGTTTTTT	CAWSVLHSGRLGRGEKLFF
TRBV14	NA	NA	TRBJ2-3	14	TGTGCCAGCAGCCACGGAGCGTTTCCAGATACGCAGTATTTT	CASSHGAFPDTQYF
TRBV2	NA	TRBD1	TRBJ1-4	14	TGTGCCAGCAAAATCGGGACAGTGCTGGAAAAACTGTTTTTT	CASKIGTVLEKLFF
TRBV18	once	NA	TRBJ1-5	13	TGTGCCAGCTCAGGCGGTGATAATCAGCCCCAGCATTTT	CASSGGDNQPQHF
TRBV5-6	NA	TRBD1	TRBJ2-1	14	TGTGCCAGCAGCTTTGGACAGGGCTACAATGAGCAGTTCTTC	CASSFGQGYNEQFF
TRBV2	few	TRBD1	TRBJ1-5	12	TGTGCCATCGGGACAGAGAATCAGCCCCAGCATTTT	CAIGTENQPQHF
TRBV19	NA	TRBD1	TRBJ2-2	15	TGTGCCAGTAGTCCACAGACAGGGGTCACCGGGGAGCTGTTTTTT	CASSPQTGVTGELFF
TRBV5-1	NA	NA	TRBJ2-1	14	TGCGCCAGCAGCTTGGCCGGGAGATACAATGAGCAGTTCTTC	CASSLAGRYNEQFF
TRBV13	NA	TRBD1	TRBJ2-7	14	TGTGCCAGCAGCTGGGGACAGTCGAGCTACGAGCAGTACTTC	CASSWGQSSYEQYF
TRBV5-4	NA	TRBD1	TRBJ2-5	14	TGTGCCAGCAGCTTGGGACAGGGCCAAGAGACCCAGTACTTC	CASSLGQGQETQYF
TRBV5-1	NA	NA	TRBJ1-4	15	TGCGCCAGCAGCTTGGGGCTGAACCCCAATGAAAAACTGTTTTTT	CASSLGLNPNEKLFF
TRBV5-1	NA	NA	TRBJ1-2	15	TGCGCCAGCAGCTTGGGGCCCGGGGGTATAAATGGCTACACCTTC	CASSLGPGGINGYTF
TRBV7-2	many	NA	TRBJ1-2	14	TGTGCCAGCAGCTTAGGGGTGGACAGATATGGCTACACCTTC	CASSLGVDRYGYTF
TRBV9	NA	TRBD2	TRBJ2-1	15	TGTGCCAGCACCATGGGAAGCGGGGGGGCCACTGAGCAGTTCTTC	CASTMGSGGATEQFF
TRBV7-9	NA	NA	TRBJ2-7	15	TGTGCCAGCACCTCCCCCCAGGGGGGACGATACGAGCAGTACTTC	CASTSPQGGRYEQYF
TRBV19	once	NA	TRBJ1-5	13	TGTGCCAGTAGTCGGACAGACAGTCAGCCCCAGCATTTT	CASSRTDSQPQHF
TRBV19	NA	NA	TRBJ2-1	16	TGTGCCAGTAGTGAAGGGTCTAACAGGGTTCACAATGAGCAGTTCTTC	CASSEGSNRVHNEQFF
TRBV9	NA	NA	TRBJ2-6	17	TGTGCCAGCAGCGTAGCCCGGAGAGCCTCTGGGGCCAACGTCCTGACTTTC	CASSVARRASGANVLTF
TRBV7-2	NA	NA	TRBJ1-2	13	TGTGCCAGCAGCCGCCCTGAGAACTATGGCTACACCTTC	CASSRPENYGYTF
TRBV15	NA	TRBD1	TRBJ1-2	15	TGTGCCACCAGCAGAGATCCTTCATCAGGGGGCGGCTACACCTTC	CATSRDPSSGGGYTF
TRBV7-7	few	NA	TRBJ2-1	13	TGTGCCAGCAGCTTAGGTTCCGGCAATGAGCAGTTCTTC	CASSLGSGNEQFF